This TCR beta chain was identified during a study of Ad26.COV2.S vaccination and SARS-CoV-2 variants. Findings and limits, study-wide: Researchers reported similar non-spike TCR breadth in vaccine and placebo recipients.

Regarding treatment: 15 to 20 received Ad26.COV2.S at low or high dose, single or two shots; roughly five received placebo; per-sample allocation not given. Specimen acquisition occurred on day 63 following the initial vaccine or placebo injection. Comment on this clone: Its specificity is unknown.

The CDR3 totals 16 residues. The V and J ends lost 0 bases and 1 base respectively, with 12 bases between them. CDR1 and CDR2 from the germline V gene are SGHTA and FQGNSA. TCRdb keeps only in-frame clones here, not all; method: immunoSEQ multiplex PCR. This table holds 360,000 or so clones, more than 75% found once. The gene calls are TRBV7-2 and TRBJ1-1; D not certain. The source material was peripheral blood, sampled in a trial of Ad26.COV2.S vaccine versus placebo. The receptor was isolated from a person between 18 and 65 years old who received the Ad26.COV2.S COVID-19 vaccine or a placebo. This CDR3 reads CASSLAPAGSNTEAFF. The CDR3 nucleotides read TGTGCCAGCAGCTTAGCCCCCGCCGGATCGAACACTGAAGCTTTCTTT.